Following are 7 T cell receptor beta chains from one sample sequenced in a study of T cell repertoires in cytomegalovirus infection. No antigen has been assigned to these receptors. TCRdb reprocessed the reads via MiXCR and lists one record per CDR3 protein. The sample lists about 37,000 distinct CDR3 sequences; approximately 52% were seen once. The starting material was CD8+ T cells from cultured PBMCs, obtained from culture after CMV antigen stimulation. Receptor source: a human donor in good health (CMV status not recorded). Some clones in this sample may be carry-over from other donors' samples.

This clonotype was detected only a few times. The chain employs TRBV6-8 and TRBJ2-3; 13 nucleotides line up with TRBD2. This CDR3 is 17 amino acids long. The junction had 5 bases not matched to a gene; V was cut back by 4 bases and J by 1 base. Germline V lookup: CDR1 MNHGY, CDR2 SAAAGT. The CDR3 DNA sequence: TGTGCCAGCAGTTCCGGACTAGCGGGAGACGGCACAGATACGCAGTATTTT. It is translated as CASSSGLAGDGTDTQYF.

This clonotype was detected only a few times. The V and J genes are TRBV6-5 and TRBJ2-7, with unresolved D. The CDR3 consists of 13 residues. The germline V gene encodes CDR1 MNHEY and CDR2 SVGAGI. Deletions cut 2 bases from V and 4 bases from J, with 9 bases between. CDR3 sequence: CASSYEINYEQYF. CDR3 sequence (DNA): TGTGCCAGCAGTTACGAAATCAATTACGAGCAGTACTTC.

This clonotype has just a few counts. The genes are TRBV6-1 and TRBJ2-4; tentatively, D is TRBD1 or TRBD2 (5 bases each). The germline CDR1 and CDR2 sequences are MNHNS and SASEGT. V dropped 6 bases and J dropped 11 bases, with 11 bases sitting between them. The CDR3 totals 11 residues. The CDR3 region has the DNA TGTGCCAGCAGGGCAGGGACCCTTCAGTACTTC. Protein: CASRAGTLQYF.

The chain is built from TRBV7-4 and TRBJ2-1; no firm D call. CDR1 and CDR2 from the germline V gene are SGHVT and SQSDAQ. Trimming left V 5 bases short and J 6 bases short, with 17 bases between. The CDR3 has 15 residues. CDR3 nucleotides: TGTGCCAGCAGCAGGCCCGGGCTCCACTTCAATGAGCAGTTCTTC. Translating it yields CASSRPGLHFNEQFF.

This clonotype was counted a few times. The J gene is TRBJ2-1, the V gene TRBV5-1, with TRBD2 identical over 10 bases. J gave up 1 base and V 2 bases, and 9 bases lay outside the gene matches. CDR3 size: 18 residues. Looked up from germline, CDR1 is SGHRS and CDR2 is YFSETQ. The CDR3 reads CASSFTNLLAGSYNEQFF. As DNA, the CDR3 is TGCGCCAGCAGCTTCACCAATTTACTAGCGGGGTCCTACAATGAGCAGTTCTTC.

CDR3 nucleotides: TGTGCCAGCAGCTCCCATCTAGCGGGAGGGCTTCTTGGCACAGATACGCAGTATTTT. Translation: CASSSHLAGGLLGTDTQYF. This chain links TRBV7-8 with TRBJ2-3, with TRBD2 identical over 12 bases. CDR1 is SGHVS and CDR2 is FQNEAQ in the germline V gene. V shed 4 bases and J 1 base; nucleotides not matched to a gene: 12. The CDR3 runs 19 residues.

The V and J genes are TRBV20-1 and TRBJ1-1, with TRBD1 as a possible D gene (5 bases). The V end lost 1 base, the J end lost 10 bases, and 25 bases lay between the germline ends. The CDR3 contains 16 residues. The germline V gene encodes CDR1 DFQATT and CDR2 SNEGSKA (reference sequence). CDR3 coding DNA: TGCAGTGCTAGAGTCCCCGTTGTGACGGGGCATTGGACAGCTTTCTTT. Protein: CSARVPVVTGHWTAFF.